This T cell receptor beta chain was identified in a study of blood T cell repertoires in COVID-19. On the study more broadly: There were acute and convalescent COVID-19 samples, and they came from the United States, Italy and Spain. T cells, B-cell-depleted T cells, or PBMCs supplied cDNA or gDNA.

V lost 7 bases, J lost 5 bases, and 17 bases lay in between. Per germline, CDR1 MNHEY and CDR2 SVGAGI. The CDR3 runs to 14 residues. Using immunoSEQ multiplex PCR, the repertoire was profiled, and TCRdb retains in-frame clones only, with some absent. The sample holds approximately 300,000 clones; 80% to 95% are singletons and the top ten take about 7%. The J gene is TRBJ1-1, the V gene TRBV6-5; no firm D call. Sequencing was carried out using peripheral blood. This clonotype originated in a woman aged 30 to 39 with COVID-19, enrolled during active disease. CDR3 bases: TGTGCCAGCACCCGGGGTTCCTCTGGGACTGAAGCTTTCTTT. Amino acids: CASTRGSSGTEAFF.